The following is a T cell receptor (beta chain) sequence with its context. Libraries were prepared by immunoSEQ multiplex PCR; TCRdb keeps only in-frame clonotypes and omits some of them. The data show some 640,000 clones, with about 87% seen just once and roughly 0.0086% held by the top ten. This sample stems from a study of shared T cell receptors in the human thymus. Germline V CDR1 and CDR2: SGDLS, YYNGEE. The CDR3 totals 15 residues. V lost 4 bases to trimming and J lost 1 base, with 14 bases between them. Separately, the same data were catalogued under a study of human thymus T cells. That source adds: Healthy Finnish infants undergoing corrective surgery for congenital heart defects were the donors. Thymic resections from corrective heart surgery supplied the tissue. Thymic and blood repertoires appeared to display a bias in their usage of V and J genes.

The material sequenced was thymocytes. The chain combines TRBV9 with TRBJ1-2; the D gene is possibly TRBD1 (6 bases). The receptor comes from a boy younger than two with a congenital heart defect. CDR3 nucleotide sequence: TGTGCCAGCAGCCCAAGGGGGGGGAGTAACTATGGCTACACCTTC. It yields the protein CASSPRGGSNYGYTF. The full variable domain, its missing parts supplied by reference TRBV9 and TRBJ1-2, is DSGVTQTPKHLITATGQRVTLRCSPRSGDLSVYWYQQSLDQGLQFLIQYYNGEERAKGNILERFSAQQFPDLHSELNLSSLELGDSALYFCASSPRGGSNYGYTFGSGTRLTVV.